The 31 T cell receptor beta chains given below trace back to one sample, sequenced in a study of blood T cell repertoires in COVID-19. The table came from immunoSEQ multiplex PCR; TCRdb's copy has only in-frame clones and leaves some out. The sample includes some 240,000 clones, around 81% seen only once; the top ten take 5.5% to 8.5%. The sample was peripheral blood. The receptors stem from a woman between 70 and 85 years old with acute or convalescent COVID-19.

The rearrangement links TRBV7-2 to TRBJ2-7; the match to TRBD2 covers 7 bases. Trimming removed 5 bases from V and 4 bases from J; junction bases left unmatched: 5. Looked up from germline, CDR1 is SGHTA and CDR2 is FQGNSA. The CDR3 runs to 13 residues. The CDR3 coding sequence is TGTGCCAGCAGCCACCGGGGGGAATACGAGCAGTACTTC. This gives the protein CASSHRGEYEQYF.

This clone was seen a handful of times. The chain links TRBV2 to TRBJ1-4, with D perhaps matching TRBD1 (5 bases). V lost 9 bases to trimming and J lost 0 bases, with 23 bases between them. The CDR3 loop spans 18 amino acids. Germline CDR1 reads SNHLY; CDR2 reads FYNNEI. The CDR3 spells CASEKFSTEFATNEKLFF. For the CDR3, the DNA is TGTGCCAGTGAAAAATTTTCGACAGAATTTGCAACTAATGAAAAACTGTTTTTT.

The V gene is TRBV11-2, the J gene TRBJ2-5; D may be TRBD2 (5 bases). The V gene lost 3 bases and the J gene lost 7 bases, with 9 bases spanning the gap. The CDR3 has 12 amino acids. Germline-derived CDR1 and CDR2 are SGHAT and FQNNGV. This chain's CDR3 is CASSFGVSTQYF. The CDR3 nucleotides read TGTGCCAGCAGCTTCGGGGTTTCGACCCAGTACTTC.

This clone has only a few counts. The chain uses TRBV15 and TRBJ2-2; 7 bases fit TRBD1. With V trimmed by 4 bases and J by 0 bases, 11 bases remained unmatched. Germline V CDR1 and CDR2: LNHNV, YYDKDF (reference sequence). This CDR3 comprises 18 residues. The DNA for the CDR3 is TGTGCCACCAGCATACCGTGGAGGACAGGCTCGAACACCGGGGAGCTGTTTTTT. Protein product: CATSIPWRTGSNTGELFF.

The gene calls are TRBV27 and TRBJ2-5, with D perhaps TRBD2 (7 bases). This CDR3 spans 16 amino acids. Germline loops: CDR1 MNHEY, CDR2 SMNVEV (reference sequence). Between the trimmed V and J ends, which lost 6 bases and 0 bases, there was a span of 17 bases. CDR3 protein: CASRKGGRFYQETQYF. The CDR3 DNA follows: TGTGCCAGCAGAAAGGGGGGGCGGTTTTACCAAGAGACCCAGTACTTC.

The chain combines TRBV19 with TRBJ1-2; 9 bases agree with TRBD1. Germline V lookup: CDR1 LNHDA, CDR2 SQIVND (reference sequence). V lost 4 bases to trimming and J lost 9 bases; unmatched junction nucleotides: 12. This CDR3 is built from 15 residues. CDR3 nucleotide sequence: TGTGCCAGTAGTACTCCGGGACAGGGTGGGGATCGCTACACCTTC. Residues: CASSTPGQGGDRYTF.

DNA of the CDR3: TGTGCCTATCGACAGGGGGCTACAGATACGCAGTATTTT. As protein: CAYRQGATDTQYF. The chain employs TRBV12-3 or TRBV12-4 and TRBJ2-3, with 10 nucleotides matching TRBD1. V lost 11 bases, J lost 3 bases, and 5 bases stayed unmatched. This CDR3 contains 13 residues.

This chain's CDR3 is CASTGTGVSEQYF. DNA for the CDR3: TGTGCCAGTACCGGGACAGGGGTAAGTGAGCAGTACTTC. The rearrangement joins TRBV19 to TRBJ2-7, with 10 positions matching TRBD1. V shed 7 bases, J shed 7 bases, and the junction held 7 bases outside the gene matches. Germline CDR1 and CDR2: LNHDA and SQIVND (reference sequence). The CDR3 contains 13 residues.

This clone was seen only a few times. V gene TRBV23-1 combines with J gene TRBJ1-1; 8 bases fit TRBD1. TRBV23-1 is given ORF status, its function remaining uncertain. V shed 6 bases, J shed 6 bases, and the junction held 3 bases outside the gene matches. The CDR3 contains 12 residues. CDR3 residues: CASREQGAEAFF. CDR3 sequence (DNA): TGCGCCAGCAGGGAACAGGGGGCTGAAGCTTTCTTT.

The chain carries TRBV30 and TRBJ1-6; D call uncertain. CDR3 length: 13 amino acids. Germline V gene lookup returns CDR1 GTSNPN and CDR2 SVGIG (reference sequence). V lost 3 bases and J 8 bases, leaving 11 bases between the germline ends. The CDR3 spells CAWSLRVDSPLHF. The CDR3 DNA reads as TGTGCCTGGAGCCTGCGGGTAGATTCACCCCTCCACTTT. The full variable domain, in which reference TRBV30 and TRBJ1-6 provide the parts outside the CDR3, is SQTIHQWPATLVQPVGSPLSLECTVEGTSNPNLYWYRQAAGRGLQLLFYSVGIGQISSEVPQNLSASRPQDRQFILSSKKLLLSDSGFYLCAWSLRVDSPLHFGNGTRLTVT.

The genes are TRBV18 and TRBJ2-7; 8 bases line up with TRBD1. Germline V CDR1 and CDR2: KGHSH, LQKENI. After removal of 3 bases from V and 2 bases from J, the junction contained 6 bases not matched to a gene. This CDR3 region has 15 residues. The CDR3 DNA reads as TGTGCCAGCTCACCCTCCGGACAGGGCCCCTACGAGCAGTACGTC. It encodes CASSPSGQGPYEQYV.

The V call is TRBV7-2, the J call TRBJ2-7; 11 nucleotides align to TRBD2. Losses at the gene ends were 1 base for V and 3 bases for J; bases not matched to a gene: 5. The germline V gene has CDR1 SGHTA and CDR2 FQGNSA. The CDR3 spans 16 residues. CDR3: CASSLDGTSGIYEQYF. In nucleotides, the CDR3 is TGTGCCAGCAGCTTAGATGGGACTAGCGGAATCTACGAGCAGTACTTC.

The chain combines TRBV27 with TRBJ2-7; 7 bases fit TRBD2. V was clipped by 3 bases and J by 2 bases; unmatched bases: 1. Germline V gene sequence: CDR1 MNHEY, CDR2 SMNVEV (reference sequence). There are 13 residues in the CDR3. This CDR3 reads CASSLAGAYEQYF. The CDR3, as DNA: TGTGCCAGCAGTTTGGCGGGGGCCTACGAGCAGTACTTC.

V is TRBV7-3 and J is TRBJ2-1; 8 nucleotides line up with TRBD2. Germline values: CDR1 SGHTA, CDR2 FQGTGA. V gave up 7 bases and J gave up 4 bases; unmatched junction bases: 6. CDR3 size: 14 residues. The DNA of the CDR3 is TGTGCCAGCATCCAGCGGGGGCCTTACAATGAGCAGTTCTTC. Residues: CASIQRGPYNEQFF.

The chain combines TRBV5-6 with TRBJ2-7; tentatively, D is TRBD2 (5 bases). The germline CDR1 and CDR2 sequences are SGHDT and YYEEEE. The germline V and J ends were trimmed by 2 bases and 5 bases, with 20 bases remaining between them. This CDR3 region has 16 residues. CDR3 DNA sequence: TGTGCCAGCAGCTTCGGTACTAGAATCCTTTTAAACGAGCAGTACGTC. Protein product: CASSFGTRILLNEQYV.

In its sample, this clone was seen once. V and J are TRBV30 and TRBJ2-2; D may be TRBD1 (6 bases). Per germline, CDR1 GTSNPN and CDR2 SVGIG (reference sequence). CDR3 size: 13 residues. V was clipped by 4 bases and J by 4 bases, with 10 bases between them. DNA of the CDR3: TGTGCCTGGAACCCACAGGGCACCGGGGAGCTGTTTTTT. This translates into CAWNPQGTGELFF.

The chain links TRBV30 to TRBJ2-6, with TRBD2 as a possible D gene (5 bases). The CDR3 consists of 15 residues. Germline loops: CDR1 GTSNPN, CDR2 SVGIG (reference sequence). V was clipped by 4 bases and J by 0 bases, with 10 bases between them. The DNA for the CDR3 is TGTGCCTGGAAAAGCGGCTTCTCTGGGGCCAACGTCCTGACTTTC. As protein: CAWKSGFSGANVLTF. The full variable domain, in which reference TRBV30 and TRBJ2-6 provide the parts outside the CDR3, is SQTIHQWPATLVQPVGSPLSLECTVEGTSNPNLYWYRQAAGRGLQLLFYSVGIGQISSEVPQNLSASRPQDRQFILSSKKLLLSDSGFYLCAWKSGFSGANVLTFGAGSRLTVL.

This rearrangement joins TRBV25-1 to TRBJ2-3, with 7 bases identical to TRBD2. Trimming took 4 bases from V and 8 from J; bases not matched to a gene: 0. This CDR3 spans 11 amino acids. Germline V lookup: CDR1 MGHDK, CDR2 SYGVNS. The CDR3 nucleotides are TGTGCCAGCAGTGGGGGGGGTACGCAGTATTTT. Amino acids: CASSGGGTQYF.

This rearrangement joins TRBV3-1 (or the pseudogene TRBV3-2) to TRBJ1-2; maybe TRBD1 (6 bases). V gave up 0 bases and J gave up 7 bases, with 15 bases separating them. Germline-derived CDR1 and CDR2 are LGHDT and YNNKEL (reference sequence). The CDR3 is made up of 15 amino acids. The CDR3 reads CASSQDIDRSFGYTF. The CDR3 bases are TGTGCCAGCAGCCAAGATATTGACAGGAGCTTTGGCTACACCTTC.

The chain joins TRBV7-9 to TRBJ2-6; 9 nucleotides agree with TRBD1. Germline V gene data show CDR1 as SEHNR and CDR2 as FQNEAQ (reference sequence). Germline trimming cut 4 bases from V and 0 bases from J; bases unmatched to any gene: 4. The CDR3 contains 17 residues. CDR3 sequence (DNA): TGTGCCAGCAGCTCCGGGACAGGGAGCTCTGGGGCCAACGTCCTGACTTTC. This gives the protein CASSSGTGSSGANVLTF.

This chain joins TRBV7-6 and TRBJ2-5, with 12 bases aligning to TRBD2. J lost 4 bases, V lost 5 bases, and 8 bases had no gene match. The CDR3 has 16 residues. Germline CDR1 and CDR2: SGHVS and FNYEAQ. For the CDR3, the DNA is TGTGCCAGCAGCCAGACTAGCGGGGGCTCTAGAGAGACCCAGTACTTC. Translation gives CASSQTSGGSRETQYF.

The chain carries TRBV11-2 and TRBJ2-7; TRBD2 might be the D (7 bases). This CDR3 spans 15 amino acids. Germline CDR1 SGHAT, CDR2 FQNNGV. V gave up 0 bases and J gave up 4 bases, with 13 bases separating them. The CDR3 reads CASSLDTGGIYEQYV. The CDR3 DNA reads as TGTGCCAGCAGCTTAGATACGGGGGGCATTTACGAGCAGTACGTC.

The chain carries TRBV7-2 and TRBJ2-1; D perhaps matches TRBD2 (6 bases). The V and J ends lost 6 bases and 0 bases respectively, with 12 bases between them. Germline assignment: CDR1 SGHTA and CDR2 FQGNSA. This CDR3 has 15 residues. The CDR3 region has the DNA TGTGCCAGCAGACCGGCGGGGCTCTCCTACAATGAGCAGTTCTTC. Protein sequence: CASRPAGLSYNEQFF. Using reference TRBV7-2 and TRBJ2-1 for the parts outside the CDR3, the full variable domain is GAGVSQSPSNKVTEKGKDVELRCDPISGHTALYWYRQSLGQGLEFLIYFQGNSAPDKSGLPSDRFSAERTGGSVSTLTIQRTQQEDSAVYLCASRPAGLSYNEQFFGPGTRLTVL.

The chain uses TRBV9 and TRBJ1-4, with a possible D match to TRBD1 (6 bases). Between the trimmed V and J ends, which lost 3 bases and 5 bases, there was a span of 14 bases. Germline V gene lookup returns CDR1 SGDLS and CDR2 YYNGEE. This CDR3 contains 15 residues. CDR3: CASSATGGRNEKLFF. The CDR3, as DNA: TGTGCCAGCAGCGCAACGGGGGGGCGGAATGAAAAACTGTTTTTT.

This clone has just a few counts. V is TRBV6-1 and J is TRBJ1-1; 7 bases align to TRBD1. The CDR3 sequence is 14 residues long. V lost 3 bases, J lost 3 bases, and 4 bases stayed unmatched. In germline, CDR1 is MNHNS, CDR2 SASEGT. This CDR3 is CASSEGDSYTEAFF. As DNA, the CDR3 is TGTGCCAGCAGTGAGGGGGACAGTTACACTGAAGCTTTCTTT.

The gene calls are TRBV18 and TRBJ2-4; 13 bases are a match to TRBD2. The germline CDR1 and CDR2 sequences are KGHSH and LQKENI. This CDR3 is built from 16 residues. The V segment lost 6 bases and the J segment 7 bases; nucleotides outside the gene matches: 9. The CDR3 loop reads CASSLGLAGTGNIQYF. CDR3 coding DNA: TGTGCCAGCTCTCTGGGACTAGCGGGAACGGGGAACATTCAGTACTTC.

The chain has TRBV10-3 and TRBJ2-5; 12 bases align to TRBD2. CDR1 and CDR2 (germline): ENHRY, SYGVKD. V was clipped by 3 bases and J by 1 base; unmatched bases: 12. This CDR3 has 19 residues. The CDR3 spells CAISDYSSGGAIRQETQYF. In DNA form, the CDR3 reads TGTGCCATCAGTGACTATTCTAGCGGGGGGGCCATACGCCAAGAGACCCAGTACTTC.

The chain uses TRBV18 and TRBJ1-1, with D perhaps TRBD1 (5 bases). CDR1 and CDR2 (germline): KGHSH, LQKENI. Trimming shortened V by 1 base and J by 4 bases, and 16 bases separated the two germline ends. The CDR3 length is 16 residues. CDR3 residues: CASSPRSAGSGTEAFF. The CDR3 nucleotides are TGTGCCAGCTCACCACGGTCGGCAGGGTCGGGCACTGAAGCTTTCTTT.

Worth noting for this clone: The sample contains more than one DNA sequence encoding this CDR3. CDR3 DNA sequence: TGTGCCAGCAGTGGAGACACCGGGGAGCTGTTTTTT. It codes for CASSGDTGELFF. The chain joins TRBV2 to TRBJ2-2; D unclear. The CDR3 is 12 amino acids. V dropped 4 bases and J dropped 3 bases, with 3 bases sitting between them. Germline CDR1 reads SNHLY; CDR2 reads FYNNEI. Looking up the rest from reference TRBV2 and TRBJ2-2 gives the full variable domain: EPEVTQTPSHQVTQMGQEVILRCVPISNHLYFYWYRQILGQKVEFLVSFYNNEISEKSEIFDDQFSVERPDGSNFTLKIRSTKLEDSAMYFCASSGDTGELFFGEGSRLTVL.

The V call is TRBV6-4, the J call TRBJ1-3, with D unclear. The CDR3 extends over 15 amino acids. V gave up 4 bases and J gave up 3 bases, with 13 bases separating them. From germline, CDR1 is MRHNA and CDR2 SNTAGT. The CDR3 sequence: CASSVGSPVGNTIYF. CDR3 in DNA: TGTGCCAGCAGTGTGGGCAGCCCAGTTGGAAACACCATATATTTT.

This clone was picked up many times. The J gene is TRBJ2-6, the V gene TRBV3-1 (or the pseudogene TRBV3-2); D perhaps matches TRBD2 (6 bases). The germline V and J ends were trimmed by 3 bases and 0 bases, with 6 bases remaining between them. CDR1 and CDR2 (germline): LGHDT, YNNKEL (reference sequence). The CDR3 sequence is 15 residues long. CDR3 DNA: TGTGCCAGCAGCCAGGAGGGCTCTGGGGCCAACGTCCTGACTTTC. Translating it yields CASSQEGSGANVLTF.